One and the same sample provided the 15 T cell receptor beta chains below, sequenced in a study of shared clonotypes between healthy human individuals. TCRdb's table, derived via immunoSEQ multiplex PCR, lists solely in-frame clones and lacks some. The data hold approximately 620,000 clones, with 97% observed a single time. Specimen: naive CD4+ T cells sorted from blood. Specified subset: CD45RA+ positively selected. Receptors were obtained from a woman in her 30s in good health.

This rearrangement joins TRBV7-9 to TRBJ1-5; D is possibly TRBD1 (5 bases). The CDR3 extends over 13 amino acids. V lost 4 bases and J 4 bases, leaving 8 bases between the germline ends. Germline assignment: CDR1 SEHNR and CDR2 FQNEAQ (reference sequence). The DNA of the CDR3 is TGTGCCAGCAGCTGGGACGGAAATCAGCCCCAGCATTTT. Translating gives CASSWDGNQPQHF.

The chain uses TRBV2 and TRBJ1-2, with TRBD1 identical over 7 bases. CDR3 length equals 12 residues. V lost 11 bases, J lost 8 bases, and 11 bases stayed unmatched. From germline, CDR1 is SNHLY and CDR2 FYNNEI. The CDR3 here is CAGGQDDSGYTF. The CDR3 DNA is TGTGCCGGCGGACAGGACGACTCCGGCTACACCTTC.

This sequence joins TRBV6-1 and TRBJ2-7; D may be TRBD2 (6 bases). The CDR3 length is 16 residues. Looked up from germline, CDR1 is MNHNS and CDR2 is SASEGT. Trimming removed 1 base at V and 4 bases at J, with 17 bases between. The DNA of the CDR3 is TGTGCCAGCAGTGAAGGGGAGGTCAGGAAGCCTTACGAGCAGTACTTC. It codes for CASSEGEVRKPYEQYF.

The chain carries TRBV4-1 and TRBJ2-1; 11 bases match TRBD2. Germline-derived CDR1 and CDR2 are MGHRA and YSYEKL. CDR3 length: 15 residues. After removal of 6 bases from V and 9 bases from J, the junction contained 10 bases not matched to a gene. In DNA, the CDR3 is TGCGCCAGCAGTCCTATTAGCGGGAGGGCCCGTGAGCAGTTCTTC. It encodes CASSPISGRAREQFF.

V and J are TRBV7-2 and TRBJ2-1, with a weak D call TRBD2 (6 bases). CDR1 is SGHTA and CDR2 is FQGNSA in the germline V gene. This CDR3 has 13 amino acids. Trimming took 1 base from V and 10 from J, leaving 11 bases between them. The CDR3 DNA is TGTGCCAGCAGCTTAGTAACTAGCCTAGAGCAGTTCTTC. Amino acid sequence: CASSLVTSLEQFF.

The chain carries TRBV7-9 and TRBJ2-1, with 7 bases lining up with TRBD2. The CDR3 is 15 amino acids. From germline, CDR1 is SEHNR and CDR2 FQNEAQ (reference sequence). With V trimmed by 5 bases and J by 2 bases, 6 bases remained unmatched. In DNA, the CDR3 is TGTGCCAGCAGCACAGCGGGAAGTCCCTACAATGAGCAGTTCTTC. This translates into CASSTAGSPYNEQFF.

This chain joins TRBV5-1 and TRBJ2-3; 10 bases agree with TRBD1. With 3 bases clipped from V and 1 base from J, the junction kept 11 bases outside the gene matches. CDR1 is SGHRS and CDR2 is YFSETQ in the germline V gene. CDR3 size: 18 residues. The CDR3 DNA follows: TGCGCCAGCAGCTATTACCGACAGGGGGCGGGAGGCACAGATACGCAGTATTTT. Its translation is CASSYYRQGAGGTDTQYF.

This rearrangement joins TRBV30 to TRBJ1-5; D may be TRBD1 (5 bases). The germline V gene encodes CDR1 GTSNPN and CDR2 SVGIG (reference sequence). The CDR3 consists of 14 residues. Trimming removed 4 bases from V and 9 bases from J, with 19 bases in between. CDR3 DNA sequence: TGTGCCTGGACCGAGGGTACGGGCCAGGGGCCCCAGCATTTT. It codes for CAWTEGTGQGPQHF.

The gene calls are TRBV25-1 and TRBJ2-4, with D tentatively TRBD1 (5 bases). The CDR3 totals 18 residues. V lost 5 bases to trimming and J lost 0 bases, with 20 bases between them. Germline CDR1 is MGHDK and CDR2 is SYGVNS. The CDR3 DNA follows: TGTGCCAGCAGTCCTGCCTTTGGACAAAATTTAGCCAAAAACATTCAGTACTTC. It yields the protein CASSPAFGQNLAKNIQYF. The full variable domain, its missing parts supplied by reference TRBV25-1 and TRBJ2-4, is EADIYQTPRYLVIGTGKKITLECSQTMGHDKMYWYQQDPGMELHLIHYSYGVNSTEKGDLSSESTVSRIRTEHFPLTLESARPSHTSQYLCASSPAFGQNLAKNIQYFGAGTRLSVL.

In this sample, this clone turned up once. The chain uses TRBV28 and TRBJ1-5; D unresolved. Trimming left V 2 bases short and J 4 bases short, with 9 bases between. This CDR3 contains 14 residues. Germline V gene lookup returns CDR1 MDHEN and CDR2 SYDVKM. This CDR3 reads CASSLGRVNQPQHF. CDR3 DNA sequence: TGTGCCAGCAGTTTAGGTAGGGTAAATCAGCCCCAGCATTTT.

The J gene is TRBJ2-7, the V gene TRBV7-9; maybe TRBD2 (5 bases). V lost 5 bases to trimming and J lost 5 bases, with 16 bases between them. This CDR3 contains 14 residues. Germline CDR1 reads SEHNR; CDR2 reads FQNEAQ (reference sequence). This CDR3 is CASSPGLVPNEQYF. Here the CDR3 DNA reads TGTGCCAGCAGCCCAGGACTCGTTCCTAACGAGCAGTACTTC.

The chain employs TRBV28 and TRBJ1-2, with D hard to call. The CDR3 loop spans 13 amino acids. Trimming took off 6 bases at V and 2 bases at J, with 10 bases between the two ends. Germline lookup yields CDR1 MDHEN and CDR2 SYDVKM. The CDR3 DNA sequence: TGTGCCAGCAGCCCATCGGAAAACTATGGCTACACCTTC. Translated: CASSPSENYGYTF.

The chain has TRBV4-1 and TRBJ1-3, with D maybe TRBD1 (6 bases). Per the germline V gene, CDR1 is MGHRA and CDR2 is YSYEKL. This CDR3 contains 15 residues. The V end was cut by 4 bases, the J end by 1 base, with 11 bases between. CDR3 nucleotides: TGCGCCAGCAGCCGCCTGACAGGTTCTGGAAACACCATATATTTT. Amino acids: CASSRLTGSGNTIYF.

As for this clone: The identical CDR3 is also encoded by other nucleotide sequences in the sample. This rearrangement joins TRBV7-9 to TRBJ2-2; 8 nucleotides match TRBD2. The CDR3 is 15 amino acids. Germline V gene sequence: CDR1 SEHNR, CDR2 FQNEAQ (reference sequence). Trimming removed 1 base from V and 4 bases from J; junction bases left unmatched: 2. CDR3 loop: CASSLGLAGTGELFF. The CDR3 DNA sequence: TGTGCCAGCAGCTTAGGCCTAGCGGGCACCGGGGAGCTGTTTTTT.

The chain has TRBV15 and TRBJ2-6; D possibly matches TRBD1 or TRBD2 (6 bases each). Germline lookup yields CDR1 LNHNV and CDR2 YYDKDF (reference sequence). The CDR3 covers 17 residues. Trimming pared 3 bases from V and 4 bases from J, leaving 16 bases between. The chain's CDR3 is CATSRTGGLAGANVLTF. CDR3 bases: TGTGCCACCAGCAGGACAGGAGGGTTGGCAGGGGCCAACGTCCTGACTTTC.